Sequencing of this T cell receptor beta chain was carried out in a study of spatial heterogeneity in lung cancer. Study summary: Across tumor regions, counts of TCR transcripts showed a strong correlation with a T cell module score derived from matched bulk RNA-seq. Overall study findings and caveats: The study found that expanded intratumoral alpha and beta TCR counts tracked tumor mutation counts. For tumor T cells, estimated coverage reached only 6% to 7% (alpha) and about 12% (beta).

This clonotype was counted a few times. Antigen unknown. Each CDR3 protein gets one entry after TCRdb re-called the 5' RACE reads with MiXCR. The table includes 25,000 to 30,000 distinct CDR3 sequences, roughly 6.6% detected once. The time point: sample taken at primary tumor resection. Patients with untreated early-stage non-small cell lung cancer, numbering 72, were the donors. Trimming removed 4 bases from V and 1 base from J; junction bases left unmatched: 6. This CDR3 has 15 residues. Germline V gene sequence: CDR1 SGHDT, CDR2 YYEEEE. The sequence derives from a male donor with early-stage non-small cell lung cancer. The V gene is TRBV5-6, the J gene TRBJ1-1, with 8 bases identical to TRBD1. This specimen was lung tumor tissue, taken at surgery. DNA of the CDR3: TGTGCCAGCAGCCGCTGGACAGGGAGGAACACTGAAGCTTTCTTT. Translating gives CASSRWTGRNTEAFF. The variable domain in full, with the rest retrieved from reference TRBV5-6 and TRBJ1-1, is DAGVTQSPTHLIKTRGQQVTLRCSPKSGHDTVSWYQQALGQGPQFIFQYYEEEERQRGNFPDRFSGHQFPNYSSELNVNALLLGDSALYLCASSRWTGRNTEAFFGQGTRLTVV.